A single sample is the source of the 4 T cell receptor beta chains below, sequenced in a study of blood T cells in healthy people across ages. It was with a sample-barcoded 5' primer and a J-beta primer mix that a second PCR of roughly 6 to 12 cycles was run. TCRdb reanalysed the 5' RACE reads using MiXCR and keeps one entry per CDR3 protein. This sample has some 730,000 distinct CDR3 sequences; around a fifth occur once, and the top ten carry about 20%. The sequencing sample was made of blood. The receptor set was obtained from a man between 65 and 85 years old in good health.

The rearrangement links TRBV5-1 to TRBJ1-1; 8 bases line up with TRBD1. Germline assignment: CDR1 SGHRS and CDR2 YFSETQ. The CDR3 has 15 amino acids. Unmatched junction bases numbered 11, after V lost 4 bases and J lost 6 bases. The CDR3 nucleotides are TGCGCCAGCAGCGAACCGGGACAGGCCTTCCCTGAAGCTTTCTTT. Translated: CASSEPGQAFPEAFF.

A few counts support this clonotype. The chain combines TRBV20-1 with TRBJ2-3, with TRBD2 matching over 7 bases. The CDR3 extends over 13 amino acids. With 6 bases clipped from V and 4 bases from J, the junction kept 7 bases outside the gene matches. Per germline, CDR1 DFQATT and CDR2 SNEGSKA (reference sequence). The CDR3 DNA is TGCAGTGCCCGGGGGGATCCAGCAGATACGCAGTATTTT. It is translated as CSARGDPADTQYF.

In its sample, this clonotype was seen many times. This chain links TRBV20-1 with TRBJ2-5; maybe TRBD1 (6 bases). Germline CDR1 DFQATT, CDR2 SNEGSKA (reference sequence). V was pared by 4 bases and J by 4 bases, with 10 bases between. The CDR3 runs 12 residues. The CDR3 sequence: CSAKQGPETQYF. The CDR3 DNA follows: TGCAGTGCTAAACAGGGACCAGAGACCCAGTACTTC.

This clonotype has a count of ten or more. Here the CDR3 reads CASSLVTEKLFF. The CDR3 DNA follows: TGTGCCAGCAGCTTGGTGACGGAAAAACTGTTTTTT. This sequence joins TRBV7-2 and TRBJ1-4, with D unclear. Trimming shortened V by 3 bases and J by 8 bases, and 7 bases separated the two germline ends. The CDR3 sequence is 12 residues long. The V gene's germline CDR1 is SGHTA and CDR2 FQGNSA.